The clone carrying this TCR beta chain was counted only a few times. The protocol was immunoSEQ multiplex PCR, while the TCRdb copy is restricted to in-frame clones and leaves out a portion. The sample has some 160,000 clones; roughly 84% are singletons. This CDR3 spans 14 amino acids. Trimming shortened V by 1 base and J by 6 bases, and 14 bases separated the two germline ends. Germline lookup yields CDR1 SGHRS and CDR2 YFSETQ. This sample is drawn from a study of blood T cell repertoires in COVID-19. The clonotype was recovered from a man aged 65-85 years with active or convalescent COVID-19. Sequencing was performed on peripheral blood. V usage is TRBV5-1 and J usage is TRBJ2-7; tentative D call: TRBD1 (6 bases). The CDR3 here is CASSLSAGDGEQYF. CDR3 coding DNA: TGCGCCAGCAGCTTGAGCGCAGGGGACGGCGAGCAGTACTTC.